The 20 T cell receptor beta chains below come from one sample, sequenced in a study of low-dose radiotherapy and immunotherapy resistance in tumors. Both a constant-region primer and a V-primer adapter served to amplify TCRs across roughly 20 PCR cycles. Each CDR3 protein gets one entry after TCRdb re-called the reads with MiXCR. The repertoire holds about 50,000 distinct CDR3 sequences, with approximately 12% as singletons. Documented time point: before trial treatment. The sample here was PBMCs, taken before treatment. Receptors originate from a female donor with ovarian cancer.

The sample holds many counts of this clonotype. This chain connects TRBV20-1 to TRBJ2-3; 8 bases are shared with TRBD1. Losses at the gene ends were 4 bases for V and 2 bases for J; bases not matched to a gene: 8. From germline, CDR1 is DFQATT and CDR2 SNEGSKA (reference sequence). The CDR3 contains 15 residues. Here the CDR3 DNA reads TGCAGTGCTAAGGTCGGGACAGGTCCCACAGATACGCAGTATTTT. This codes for CSAKVGTGPTDTQYF.

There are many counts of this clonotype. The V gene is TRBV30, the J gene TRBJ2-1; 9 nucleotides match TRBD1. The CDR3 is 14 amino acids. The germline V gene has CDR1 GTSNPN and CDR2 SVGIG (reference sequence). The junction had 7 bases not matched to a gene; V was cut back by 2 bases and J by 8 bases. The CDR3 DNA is TGTGCCTGGAGTACCGGGACAGGGCTCGATGAGCAGTTCTTC. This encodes CAWSTGTGLDEQFF.

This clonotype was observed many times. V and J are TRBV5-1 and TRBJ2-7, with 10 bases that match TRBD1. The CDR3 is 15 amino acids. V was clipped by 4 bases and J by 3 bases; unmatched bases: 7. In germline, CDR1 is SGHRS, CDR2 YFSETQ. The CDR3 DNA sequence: TGCGCCAGCAGCAGGACGACAGGGGGCGTCTACGAGCAGTACTTC. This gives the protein CASSRTTGGVYEQYF.

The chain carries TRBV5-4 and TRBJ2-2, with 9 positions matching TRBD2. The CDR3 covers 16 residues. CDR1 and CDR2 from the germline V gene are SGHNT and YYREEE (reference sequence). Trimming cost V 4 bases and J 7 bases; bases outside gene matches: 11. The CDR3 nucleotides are TGTGCCAGCAGCCCAGCGAGCGGGAGGAGTGACGGGGAGCTGTTTTTT. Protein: CASSPASGRSDGELFF. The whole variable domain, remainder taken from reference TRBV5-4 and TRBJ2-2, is ETGVTQSPTHLIKTRGQQVTLRCSSQSGHNTVSWYQQALGQGPQFIFQYYREEENGRGNFPPRFSGLQFPNYSSELNVNALELDDSALYLCASSPASGRSDGELFFGEGSRLTVL.

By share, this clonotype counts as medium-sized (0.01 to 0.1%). CDR3 DNA sequence: TGTGCCAGCAGCCCTCCCCAGGGGGCGCCGGATGAGCAGTTCTTC. It translates to CASSPPQGAPDEQFF. The chain links TRBV5-6 to TRBJ2-1, with 8 bases matching TRBD1. The CDR3 length is 15 residues. CDR1 is SGHDT and CDR2 is YYEEEE in the germline V gene. J lost 8 bases, V lost 4 bases, and 11 bases had no gene match.

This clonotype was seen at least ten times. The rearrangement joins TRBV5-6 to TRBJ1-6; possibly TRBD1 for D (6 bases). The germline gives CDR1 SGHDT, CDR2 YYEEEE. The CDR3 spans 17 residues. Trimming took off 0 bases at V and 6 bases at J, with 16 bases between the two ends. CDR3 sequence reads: CASSLALGQLLNSPLHF. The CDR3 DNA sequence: TGTGCCAGCAGCTTGGCCCTCGGACAGCTTCTTAATTCACCCCTCCACTTT.

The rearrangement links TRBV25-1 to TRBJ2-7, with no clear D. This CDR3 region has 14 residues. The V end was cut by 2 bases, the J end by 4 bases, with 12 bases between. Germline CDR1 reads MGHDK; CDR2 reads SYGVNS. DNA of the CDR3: TGTGCCAGCAGTGAAGCCCCCACAGTGTACGAGCAGTACTTC. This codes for CASSEAPTVYEQYF.

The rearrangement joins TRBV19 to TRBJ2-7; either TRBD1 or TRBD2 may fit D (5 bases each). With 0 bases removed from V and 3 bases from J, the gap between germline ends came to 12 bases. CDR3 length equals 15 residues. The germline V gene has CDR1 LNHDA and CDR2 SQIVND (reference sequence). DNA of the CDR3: TGTGCCAGTAGTATAGATCCACAGAGGGGCTACGAGCAGTACTTC. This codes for CASSIDPQRGYEQYF.

The chain's CDR3 is CSANVGTSHNNEQFF. CDR3 nucleotide sequence: TGCAGTGCCAATGTGGGGACTAGCCATAACAATGAGCAGTTCTTC. The V call is TRBV20-1, the J call TRBJ2-1; TRBD2 aligns across 9 bases. Per germline, CDR1 DFQATT and CDR2 SNEGSKA (reference sequence). CDR3 length: 15 amino acids. Germline trimming cut 6 bases from V and 5 bases from J; bases unmatched to any gene: 11.

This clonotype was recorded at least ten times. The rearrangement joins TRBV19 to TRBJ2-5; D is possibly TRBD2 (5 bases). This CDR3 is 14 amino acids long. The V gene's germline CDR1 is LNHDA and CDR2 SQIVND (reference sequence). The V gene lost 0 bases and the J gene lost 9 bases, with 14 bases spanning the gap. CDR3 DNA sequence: TGTGCCAGTAGTATAGAAGGACTGGGGTCGGCCCAGTACTTC. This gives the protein CASSIEGLGSAQYF.

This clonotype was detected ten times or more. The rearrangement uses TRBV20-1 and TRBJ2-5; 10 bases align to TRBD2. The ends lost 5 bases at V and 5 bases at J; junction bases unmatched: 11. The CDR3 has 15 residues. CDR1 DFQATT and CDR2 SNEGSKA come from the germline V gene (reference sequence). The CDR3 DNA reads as TGCAGTGCTCCCCGAGGCCTAGCGGGGGAGGAGACCCAGTACTTC. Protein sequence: CSAPRGLAGEETQYF.

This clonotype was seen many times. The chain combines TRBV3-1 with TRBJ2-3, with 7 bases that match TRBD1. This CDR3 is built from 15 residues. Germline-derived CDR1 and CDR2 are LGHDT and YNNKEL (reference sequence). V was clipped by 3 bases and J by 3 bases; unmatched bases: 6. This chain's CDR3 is CASSQTDRRTDTQYF. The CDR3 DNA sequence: TGTGCCAGCAGCCAGACGGACAGGAGGACAGATACGCAGTATTTT.

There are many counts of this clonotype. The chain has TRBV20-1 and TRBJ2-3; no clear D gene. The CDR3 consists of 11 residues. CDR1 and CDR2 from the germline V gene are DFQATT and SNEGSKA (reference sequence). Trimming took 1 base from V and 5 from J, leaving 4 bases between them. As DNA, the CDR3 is TGCAGTGCTAGAGGTGGAGATACGCAGTATTTT. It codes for CSARGGDTQYF.

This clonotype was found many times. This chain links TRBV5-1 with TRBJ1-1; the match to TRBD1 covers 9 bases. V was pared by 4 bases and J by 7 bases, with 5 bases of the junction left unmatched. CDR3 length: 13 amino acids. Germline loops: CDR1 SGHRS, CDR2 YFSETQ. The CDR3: CASSRGTGSEAFF. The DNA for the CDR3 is TGCGCCAGCAGCCGGGGGACAGGGAGTGAAGCTTTCTTT.

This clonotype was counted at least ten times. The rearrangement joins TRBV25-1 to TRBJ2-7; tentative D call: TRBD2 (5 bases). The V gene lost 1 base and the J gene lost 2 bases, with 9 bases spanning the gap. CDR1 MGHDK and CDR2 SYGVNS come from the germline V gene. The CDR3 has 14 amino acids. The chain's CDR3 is CASSESGNPYEQYF. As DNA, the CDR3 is TGTGCCAGCAGTGAATCGGGGAATCCCTACGAGCAGTACTTC.

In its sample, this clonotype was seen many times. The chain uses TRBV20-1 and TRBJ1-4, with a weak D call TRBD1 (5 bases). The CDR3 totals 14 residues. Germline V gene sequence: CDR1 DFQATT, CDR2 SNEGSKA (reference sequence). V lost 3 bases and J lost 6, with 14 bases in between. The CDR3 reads CSARPGDGHEKLFF. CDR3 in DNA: TGCAGTGCTAGGCCGGGGGACGGGCATGAAAAACTGTTTTTT.

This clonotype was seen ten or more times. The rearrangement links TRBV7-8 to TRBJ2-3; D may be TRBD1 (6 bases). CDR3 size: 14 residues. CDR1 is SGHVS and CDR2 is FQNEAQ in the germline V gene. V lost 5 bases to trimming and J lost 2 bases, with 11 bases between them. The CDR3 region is CASSGQSYTDTQYF. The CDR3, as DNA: TGTGCCAGCAGCGGACAGTCTTACACAGATACGCAGTATTTT.

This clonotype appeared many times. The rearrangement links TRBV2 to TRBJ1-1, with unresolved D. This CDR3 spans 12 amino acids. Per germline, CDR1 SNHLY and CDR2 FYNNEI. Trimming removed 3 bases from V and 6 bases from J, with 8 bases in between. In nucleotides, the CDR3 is TGTGCCAGCAGTGACTGGGGATCTGAAGCTTTCTTT. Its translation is CASSDWGSEAFF.

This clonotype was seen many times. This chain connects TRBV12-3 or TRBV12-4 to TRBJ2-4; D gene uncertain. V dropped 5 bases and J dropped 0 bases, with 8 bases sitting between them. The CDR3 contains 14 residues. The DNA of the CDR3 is TGTGCCAGCAGTCTGGGCCTAGCCAAAAACATTCAGTACTTC. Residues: CASSLGLAKNIQYF.

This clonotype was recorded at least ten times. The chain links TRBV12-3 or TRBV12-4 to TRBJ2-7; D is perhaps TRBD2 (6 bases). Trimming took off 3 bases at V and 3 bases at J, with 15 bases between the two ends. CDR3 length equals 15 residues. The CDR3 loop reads CASSLIRGKIYEQYF. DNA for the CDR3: TGTGCCAGCAGTTTGATCCGGGGGAAGATCTACGAGCAGTACTTC.